This is a list of T cell receptor beta chains from one sample in a study of blood T cell repertoires in COVID-19. Clones were sequenced by immunoSEQ multiplex PCR, and TCRdb holds only the in-frame ones, with some missing. This sample carries around 140,000 clones, about 80% of them seen once, and the ten largest clones take about 2.2%. Sequenced material: PBMCs or T cells enriched from blood (not recorded which). Receptors were obtained from a man aged 35 to 55 with acute COVID-19. The CDR3 runs from the conserved cysteine through the conserved F or W. Each record gives: D gene, V gene, J gene, clone size, CDR3 DNA, CDR3 protein. A D gene is named only where the DNA matches it firmly. Not every row has a clone size; where given, it reads once, few, many or a size class.

TRBD1	TRBV3-1/TRBV3-2	TRBJ1-3	.	TGTGCCAGCAGCCCCCGGTCCGGGACAGGGGGGGGAAACACCATATATTTT	CASSPRSGTGGGNTIYF
.	TRBV28	TRBJ2-2	.	TGTGCCAGCTTAGGAGACGCATTTTTCACCGGGGAGCTGTTTTTT	CASLGDAFFTGELFF
TRBD1	TRBV5-1	TRBJ1-6	.	TGCGCCAGCCGAACGGGACAGGGAAGTTCACCCCTCCACTTT	CASRTGQGSSPLHF
.	TRBV18	TRBJ1-5	.	TGTGCCAGCTCACCAGGTAGCCAGATCAATCAGCCCCAGCATTTT	CASSPGSQINQPQHF
TRBD2	TRBV5-1	TRBJ2-1	.	TGCGCCAGCATAAGAGGAGCGGGAGAGGGGAATGAGCAGTTCTTC	CASIRGAGEGNEQFF
.	TRBV30	TRBJ2-1	few	TGTGCCTGGAGTGTAACTTTAACCTACAATGAGCAGTTCTTC	CAWSVTLTYNEQFF
.	TRBV24-1	TRBJ1-2	.	TGTGCCACCAGACAGTCAAGTACGGATGGCTACACCTTC	CATRQSSTDGYTF
.	TRBV9	TRBJ1-3	.	TGTGCCAGCAGCGTAGCTACAGGCTTCTCTGGAAACACCATATATTTT	CASSVATGFSGNTIYF
TRBD1	TRBV10-1	TRBJ2-3	.	TGCGCCAGCAGTGAGGGACAGGGGGCCTCAGATACGCAGTATTTT	CASSEGQGASDTQYF
.	TRBV30	TRBJ2-5	.	TGTGCCTGGAGTGTTGGAGGGGGGGCCTGGGAGACCCAGTACTTC	CAWSVGGGAWETQYF
.	TRBV20-1	TRBJ2-3	.	TGCAGTGCTAGAGGGGAGGCTACGCAGTATTTT	CSARGEATQYF
.	TRBV7-2	TRBJ1-5	.	TGTGCCAGCAGCCCTCGGGGGTCGCAGCCCCAGCATTTT	CASSPRGSQPQHF
.	TRBV3-1/TRBV3-2	TRBJ2-5	.	TGTGCCAGCAGACAGGGCAGCTCCGGGACCCAGTACTTC	CASRQGSSGTQYF
TRBD2	TRBV7-2	TRBJ2-7	.	TGTGCCAGCAGCGGGCGGGGGGGTCTTAGGGAGCAGTACTTC	CASSGRGGLREQYF
TRBD2	TRBV5-1	TRBJ2-7	once	TGCGCCAGCAGCCCCGGACTAGCGGGATCCTACGAGCAGTACTTC	CASSPGLAGSYEQYF
.	TRBV21-1	TRBJ2-7	.	TGTGCCAGCAGCAAAGATAGGGGCAGGATCCCCATTTCCTACGAGCAGTACTTC	CASSKDRGRIPISYEQYF
.	TRBV18	TRBJ1-1	.	TGTGCCAGCTCACCAGAGGCTGACACTGAAGCTTTCTTT	CASSPEADTEAFF
.	TRBV9	TRBJ2-6	once	TGTGCCAGCAGCGTACAGGGCTCTGGGGCCAACGTCCTGACTTTC	CASSVQGSGANVLTF
TRBD1	TRBV2	TRBJ1-1	.	TGTGCCAGCAGTGGACAGACAGGGGGGAACACTGAAGCTTTCTTT	CASSGQTGGNTEAFF
TRBD1	TRBV20-1	TRBJ2-1	.	TGCAGTGCTAGTAGGACAGGGGGCCGAAATGAGCAGTTCTTC	CSASRTGGRNEQFF
TRBD2	TRBV11-2	TRBJ2-1	.	TGTGCCAGCAGCCCGGGGACTAGCGGTTTAAGCTCCTACAATGAGCAGTTCTTC	CASSPGTSGLSSYNEQFF
TRBD1	TRBV2	TRBJ1-6	few	TGTGCCAGCAGGGGACAGGGGAATGATTCACCCCTCCACTTT	CASRGQGNDSPLHF
.	TRBV6-5	TRBJ2-7	.	TGTGCCAGCAGTCAAAACTACGAGCAGTACTTC	CASSQNYEQYF
TRBD1	TRBV19	TRBJ1-1	.	TGTGCCAGTAGTATCTCCTGGACAGGGGCCACTGAAGCTTTCTTT	CASSISWTGATEAFF
.	TRBV27	TRBJ2-3	.	TGTGCCAGCAGTCGTCCAGGGGCAACGAGCACAGATACGCAGTATTTT	CASSRPGATSTDTQYF
TRBD1	TRBV28	TRBJ1-1	.	TGTGCCAGCAGCCCCTGGGGACAGGGGGTACCCGAAGCTTTCTTT	CASSPWGQGVPEAFF
TRBD1	TRBV7-2	TRBJ2-4	.	TGTGCCAGCAGTTACAGGGGCCAAAACATTCAGTACTTC	CASSYRGQNIQYF
.	TRBV27	TRBJ1-4	.	TGTGCCAGCAGTCCAGGGGTGAATAATGAAAAACTGTTTTTT	CASSPGVNNEKLFF
.	TRBV6-1	TRBJ1-1	.	TGTGCCAGCAGTGAACAGGGTATGACTGAAGCTTTCTTT	CASSEQGMTEAFF
TRBD2	TRBV6-1	TRBJ2-7	once	TGTGCCAGCAGTGAAGCCGGGACTAGCGTTACCTACGAGCAGTACTTC	CASSEAGTSVTYEQYF
TRBD2	TRBV6-5	TRBJ2-3	.	TGTGCCAGCAGTCACGGACTAGCGAAAGTAGATACGCAGTATTTT	CASSHGLAKVDTQYF
TRBD1	TRBV6-5	TRBJ1-5	.	TGTGCCAGCAGCGCGGCCATGACAGGGGGTCAGCCCCAGCATTTT	CASSAAMTGGQPQHF
TRBD1	TRBV15	TRBJ1-1	.	TGTGCCACCAGCAGTAAAAGGGGACAGGGGATTAGGGTAGCTTTCTTT	CATSSKRGQGIRVAFF
TRBD1	TRBV9	TRBJ2-3	.	TGTGCCAGCACCCCTCCTAACAGGGGGCTCGCAGATACGCAGTATTTT	CASTPPNRGLADTQYF
.	TRBV6-5	TRBJ2-5	.	TGTGCCAGCAGCCCGCAGGGGGGGACCCAGTACTTC	CASSPQGGTQYF
.	TRBV30	TRBJ2-1	.	TGTGCCTGGACCCCCCCCTCGGGCAATGAGCAGTTCTTC	CAWTPPSGNEQFF
.	TRBV9	TRBJ2-3	.	TGTGCCAGCAGCTCCGGTAGCACAGATACGCAGTATTTT	CASSSGSTDTQYF
TRBD2	TRBV3-1/TRBV3-2	TRBJ2-3	.	TGTGCCAGCAGCCTGATAGCGGGAGGGCATCTCGCAGATACGCAGTATTTT	CASSLIAGGHLADTQYF
.	TRBV27	TRBJ2-2	.	TGTGCCAGCAGTTTCCTTTTATCGAACACCGGGGAGCTGTTTTTT	CASSFLLSNTGELFF
TRBD2	TRBV29-1	TRBJ2-5	.	TGCAGCGCTAGCGGGGGGGGTGGTCAAGAGACCCAGTACTTC	CSASGGGGQETQYF
.	TRBV5-1	TRBJ2-3	.	TGCGCCAGCAGCTGGGGATCCGGGACTAGCACAGATACGCAGTATTTT	CASSWGSGTSTDTQYF
TRBD1	TRBV5-8	TRBJ1-6	.	TGTGCCAGCAGCCTAGACAGGGCGCGCGGTTCACCCCTCCACTTT	CASSLDRARGSPLHF
.	TRBV7-9	TRBJ1-3	.	TGTGCCAGCAGCCATATACAGGGACTACGAAACACCATATATTTT	CASSHIQGLRNTIYF
.	TRBV28	TRBJ1-5	.	TGTGCCAGCCGGAGAGGGACGAGGACAGAAAGCAATCAGCCCCAGCATTTT	CASRRGTRTESNQPQHF
.	TRBV27	TRBJ2-1	.	TGTGCCAGCAGGTGGACTATAAGCAACAATGAGCAGTTCTTC	CASRWTISNNEQFF
TRBD1	TRBV12-3/TRBV12-4	TRBJ2-5	.	TGTGCCAGCAGAAGACAGGGCGGGGAGACCCAGTACTTC	CASRRQGGETQYF
.	TRBV24-1	TRBJ1-1	.	TGTGCCACCGCCGCGGCAGGGAAGAACACTGAAGCTTTCTTT	CATAAAGKNTEAFF
TRBD2	TRBV9	TRBJ2-5	once	TGTGCCAGCAGCGTAGCGGGGGGGTCTCAAGAGACCCAGTACTTC	CASSVAGGSQETQYF
.	TRBV29-1	TRBJ1-6	.	TGCAGCATAAAACGAGGGAACAATTCACCCCTCCACTTT	CSIKRGNNSPLHF
.	TRBV29-1	TRBJ1-1	few	TGCAGCGTTGAAGCCGGGAGCACTGAAGCTTTCTTT	CSVEAGSTEAFF
TRBD2	TRBV11-3	TRBJ2-7	.	TGTGCCAGCAGTTTTGGACTAGCGGGAGTCGGCGAGCAGTACTTC	CASSFGLAGVGEQYF
TRBD2	TRBV24-1	TRBJ2-1	.	TGTGCCACCAGTGATTCTAAGGGACTAGTTTGGAATGAGCAGTTCTTC	CATSDSKGLVWNEQFF
.	TRBV6-5	TRBJ2-7	once	TGTGCCAGCAGTTTGACAGTGACCTACGAGCAGTACTTC	CASSLTVTYEQYF
TRBD2	TRBV30	TRBJ2-1	.	TGTGCCTGGAACGGAGCGGGGGGGGCTGAGCAGTTCTTC	CAWNGAGGAEQFF
.	TRBV27	TRBJ1-6	.	TGTGCCAGCAGTTTATCCGATAGTAATTCACCCCTCCACTTT	CASSLSDSNSPLHF
.	TRBV7-2	TRBJ1-1	once	TGTGCCAGCAGCGCCAGGGGACCCCGAGGGGCTTTCTTT	CASSARGPRGAFF
TRBD2	TRBV10-3	TRBJ2-7	.	TGTGCCATCAGTTTAACTAGCGGGACCCACGAGCAGTACTTC	CAISLTSGTHEQYF